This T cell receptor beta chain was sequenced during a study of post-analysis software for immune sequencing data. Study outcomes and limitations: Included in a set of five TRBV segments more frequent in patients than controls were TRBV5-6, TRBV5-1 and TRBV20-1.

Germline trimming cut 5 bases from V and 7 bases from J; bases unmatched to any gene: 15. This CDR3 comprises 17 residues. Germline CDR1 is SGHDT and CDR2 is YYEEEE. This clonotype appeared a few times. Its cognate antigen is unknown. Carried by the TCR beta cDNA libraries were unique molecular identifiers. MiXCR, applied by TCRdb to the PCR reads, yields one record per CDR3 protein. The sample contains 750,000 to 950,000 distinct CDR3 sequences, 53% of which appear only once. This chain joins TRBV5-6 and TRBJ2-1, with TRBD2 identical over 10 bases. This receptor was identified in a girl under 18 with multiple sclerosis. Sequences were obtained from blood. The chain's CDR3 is CASSFWRLAGAGNEQFF. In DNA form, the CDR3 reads TGTGCCAGCAGTTTTTGGCGTCTAGCGGGGGCCGGGAATGAGCAGTTCTTC.